The 26 T cell receptor beta chains listed next were all sequenced from one sample in a study of vaccination and CD4 T cells after COVID-19. Treatment in this sample: 10-day PBMC culture with coronavirus spike peptide pools or control peptides (ViraFEST assay). The Oncomine TCR Beta short-read assay was what sequenced the DNA obtained from cultured CD4+ T cells. TCRdb re-called the PCR reads with MiXCR, one entry per CDR3 protein. The table lists 9,500 to 15,000 distinct CDR3 sequences, roughly 50% of them singletons, with approximately 18% in the top ten. These receptors are not linked to any known antigen. The source material was cultured CD4+ T cells from blood, sampled after SARS-CoV-2 vaccination. The source of these receptors is a human donor with COVID-19.

The chain recombines TRBV20-1 with TRBJ1-2; the D gene is possibly TRBD1 (5 bases). V was shortened by 1 base and J by 7 bases, with 13 bases between the two germline ends. Germline V CDR1 and CDR2: DFQATT, SNEGSKA (reference sequence). The length of the CDR3 is 13 residues. Here the CDR3 reads CSARAAPRGGYTF. CDR3 bases: TGCAGTGCTAGAGCGGCCCCTAGGGGTGGCTACACCTTC.

This chain joins TRBV7-3 and TRBJ2-1, with a weak D call TRBD2 (5 bases). V lost 5 bases and J lost 9, with 14 bases in between. CDR1 and CDR2 from the germline V gene are SGHTA and FQGTGA. This CDR3 is built from 13 residues. The CDR3 loop is CASSPGSGREQFF. CDR3 in DNA: TGTGCCAGCAGCCCGGGGTCTGGTCGTGAGCAGTTCTTC.

CDR3 DNA sequence: TGTGCCAGCAGCCAAGCTGAGCGGGGGGGCGACCAAGAGACCCAGTACTTC. Protein product: CASSQAERGGDQETQYF. The chain joins TRBV4-2 to TRBJ2-5; TRBD2 matches 10 bases. CDR3 length equals 17 residues. Germline CDR1 LGHNA, CDR2 YNFKEQ. Unmatched junction bases numbered 5, after V lost 1 base and J lost 0 bases.

This clonotype turned up a few times. The chain carries TRBV6-1 and TRBJ1-5; no clear D. The V and J ends lost 4 bases and 3 bases respectively, with 13 bases between them. The CDR3 has 15 residues. Germline CDR1 is MNHNS and CDR2 is SASEGT. For the CDR3, the DNA is TGTGCCAGCAGTGTCGTAGGGATTAACAATCAGCCCCAGCATTTT. Amino acids: CASSVVGINNQPQHF.

The chain has TRBV6-1 and TRBJ1-5, with D perhaps matching TRBD1 (5 bases). This CDR3 is built from 18 residues. V was cut by 5 bases and J by 11 bases, with 31 bases left in between. Germline CDR1 MNHNS, CDR2 SASEGT. This CDR3 reads CASSPPPASFTGDATQHF. The CDR3 coding sequence is TGTGCCAGCAGTCCCCCCCCCGCATCCTTCACGGGGGACGCGACCCAGCATTTT.

This clonotype showed up just a few times. V gene TRBV10-1 combines with J gene TRBJ2-7; 8 bases map to TRBD1. CDR3 length: 14 residues. The V and J ends lost 5 bases and 5 bases, in that order; junction bases with no gene match: 8. The germline gives CDR1 WNHNN, CDR2 SYGVQD (reference sequence). CDR3 bases: TGCGCCAGCAGTCCGGGACAGGAATTCGACGAGCAGTACTTC. Translating it yields CASSPGQEFDEQYF.

The chain joins TRBV6-5 to TRBJ1-5, with D perhaps TRBD1 (5 bases). V was pared by 2 bases and J by 7 bases, with 9 bases between. Germline assignment: CDR1 MNHEY and CDR2 SVGAGI. CDR3 length: 13 amino acids. In DNA, the CDR3 is TGTGCCAGCAGTTACCCCAGACAGCAGCCCCAGCATTTT. This encodes CASSYPRQQPQHF.

This clonotype showed up just a few times. This chain joins TRBV20-1 and TRBJ1-1; D gene uncertain. Germline loops: CDR1 DFQATT, CDR2 SNEGSKA (reference sequence). The CDR3 covers 14 residues. Trimming cost V 6 bases and J 1 base, with 15 bases left between them. The DNA for the CDR3 is TGCAGTGCACCGCGGGCAGAGAGGAACACTGAAGCTTTCTTT. This encodes CSAPRAERNTEAFF.

This chain connects TRBV7-2 to TRBJ2-7; D might be TRBD1 or TRBD2, each matching 5 bases. Germline lookup yields CDR1 SGHTA and CDR2 FQGNSA. CDR3 length: 15 amino acids. V was shortened by 2 bases and J by 1 base, with 12 bases between the two germline ends. The CDR3 is CASSLSEGLSYEQYF. DNA of the CDR3: TGTGCCAGCAGCTTATCAGAGGGGCTGTCCTACGAGCAGTACTTC.

The table lists this clonotype with a few counts. This rearrangement joins TRBV15 to TRBJ1-1; D ambiguous. Germline V gene lookup returns CDR1 LNHNV and CDR2 YYDKDF (reference sequence). V lost 0 bases, J lost 3 bases, and 14 bases lay in between. This CDR3 contains 16 residues. CDR3 DNA sequence: TGTGCCACCAGCAGAGAGTTGGGCGGGTGGGACACTGAAGCTTTCTTT. It is translated as CATSRELGGWDTEAFF.

The rearrangement joins TRBV28 to TRBJ1-1; D not resolved. Trimming shortened V by 5 bases and J by 2 bases, and 9 bases separated the two germline ends. The CDR3 spans 13 residues. Per germline, CDR1 MDHEN and CDR2 SYDVKM. The CDR3 DNA reads TGTGCCAGCAGTGCCCAAGATAACACTGAAGCTTTCTTT. It yields the protein CASSAQDNTEAFF.

This clonotype was seen a few times. This sequence joins TRBV20-1 and TRBJ2-1, with 10 bases identical to TRBD2. Trimming removed 6 bases from V and 2 bases from J; junction bases left unmatched: 13. CDR1 is DFQATT and CDR2 is SNEGSKA in the germline V gene (reference sequence). The CDR3 is made up of 17 amino acids. Written as DNA, the CDR3 is TGCAGTGCCAAGGGGCTAGCGGGGGTCACCACCTACAATGAGCAGTTCTTC. Its protein is CSAKGLAGVTTYNEQFF.

The chain couples TRBV10-1 to TRBJ1-2, with a weak D call TRBD1 (6 bases). V lost 3 bases and J lost 7, with 21 bases in between. Per germline, CDR1 WNHNN and CDR2 SYGVQD (reference sequence). This CDR3 contains 16 residues. CDR3 region: CASSEWGSGGPVGYTF. The CDR3 region has the DNA TGCGCCAGCAGTGAATGGGGTTCCGGGGGCCCCGTTGGCTACACCTTC.

The chain couples TRBV7-2 to TRBJ2-7; D not resolved. V lost 5 bases to trimming and J lost 2 bases, with 13 bases between them. This CDR3 is built from 14 residues. Germline values: CDR1 SGHTA, CDR2 FQGNSA. CDR3 nucleotide sequence: TGTGCCAGCAGCCGACGGATAAATACCTACGAGCAGTACTTC. Translation gives CASSRRINTYEQYF.

The chain carries TRBV19 and TRBJ2-2; 8 bases map to TRBD1. This CDR3 is built from 15 residues. Unmatched junction bases numbered 5, after V lost 5 bases and J lost 3 bases. The germline CDR1 and CDR2 sequences are LNHDA and SQIVND (reference sequence). CDR3 loop: CASSGGQGYTGELFF. CDR3 in DNA: TGTGCCAGTAGTGGAGGACAGGGTTACACCGGGGAGCTGTTTTTT.

The chain couples TRBV6-4 to TRBJ1-1; D perhaps matches TRBD1 (6 bases). V lost 4 bases and J lost 4, with 13 bases in between. The CDR3 length is 14 residues. Germline CDR1 is MRHNA and CDR2 is SNTAGT. The CDR3 is CASSAGAWSTEAFF. In DNA form, the CDR3 reads TGTGCCAGCAGTGCAGGGGCGTGGAGCACTGAAGCTTTCTTT.

The rearrangement uses TRBV7-9 and TRBJ2-7; D may be TRBD1 (6 bases). Germline V gene lookup returns CDR1 SEHNR and CDR2 FQNEAQ (reference sequence). This CDR3 comprises 16 residues. V was shortened by 4 bases and J by 4 bases, with 20 bases between the two germline ends. The CDR3 sequence is CASSYRTGSAVYEQYF. DNA for the CDR3: TGTGCCAGCAGCTATAGAACAGGGTCAGCCGTTTACGAGCAGTACTTC.

The sample holds a few counts of this clonotype. V usage is TRBV7-3 and J usage is TRBJ2-5; 10 bases fit TRBD2. After removal of 5 bases from V and 3 bases from J, the junction contained 9 bases not matched to a gene. Germline CDR1 and CDR2: SGHTA and FQGTGA. CDR3 length: 16 residues. CDR3 residues: CASSLSQGLAKETQYF. The CDR3 bases are TGTGCCAGCAGCCTCTCCCAGGGACTAGCGAAAGAGACCCAGTACTTC.

The V and J genes are TRBV7-2 and TRBJ1-2; 9 positions agree with TRBD1. V trimming: 5 bases; J trimming: 3 bases; junction bases outside the gene matches: 4. Germline lookup yields CDR1 SGHTA and CDR2 FQGNSA. The CDR3 is 14 residues long. CDR3 DNA: TGTGCCAGCAGCGAAGGACAGGGGTACTATGGCTACACCTTC. This codes for CASSEGQGYYGYTF.

The V and J genes are TRBV24-1 and TRBJ2-7; D remains ambiguous. This CDR3 has 11 amino acids. V was cut by 9 bases and J by 1 base, with 6 bases left in between. The germline gives CDR1 KGHDR, CDR2 SFDVKD. CDR3 in DNA: TGTGCCACCGTGGTGTCCTACGAGCAGTACTTC. Its translation: CATVVSYEQYF.

This clonotype was seen a handful of times. The V and J genes are TRBV20-1 and TRBJ1-4, with D possibly being TRBD1 (5 bases). This CDR3 comprises 16 residues. Germline V gives CDR1 DFQATT, CDR2 SNEGSKA (reference sequence). Trimming removed 0 bases at V and 11 bases at J, with 22 bases between. The CDR3 bases are TGCAGTGCTAGAGATCGGGAGCTACAGGTAGAGGGGAAACTGTTTTTT. It codes for CSARDRELQVEGKLFF.

V gene TRBV20-1 combines with J gene TRBJ2-3; 9 bases agree with TRBD2. The ends lost 5 bases at V and 0 bases at J; junction bases unmatched: 6. This CDR3 spans 15 amino acids. Germline V gives CDR1 DFQATT, CDR2 SNEGSKA (reference sequence). Here the CDR3 reads CSAAQSGGSTDTQYF. Here the CDR3 DNA reads TGCAGTGCTGCCCAAAGCGGGGGGAGCACAGATACGCAGTATTTT.

The chain recombines TRBV15 with TRBJ2-5, with 10 bases aligning to TRBD2. The CDR3 is 16 residues long. Trimming took 0 bases from V and 7 from J; bases not matched to a gene: 8. Germline V gene sequence: CDR1 LNHNV, CDR2 YYDKDF (reference sequence). CDR3 in DNA: TGTGCCACCAGCAGAGAAGGAGCGGGGGGGAGCCGGACCCAGTACTTC. Translation: CATSREGAGGSRTQYF.

This clonotype was seen only a few times. The chain employs TRBV25-1 and TRBJ1-2; 7 bases map to TRBD1. The CDR3 extends over 14 amino acids. The germline V gene has CDR1 MGHDK and CDR2 SYGVNS. Trimming at V came to 4 bases and at J to 6 bases, leaving 8 bases not matched to a gene. DNA for the CDR3: TGTGCCAGCAGTGTGAGGGGGCGAGATCATGGCTACACCTTC. Its protein is CASSVRGRDHGYTF.

This chain connects TRBV30 to TRBJ2-5; 9 nucleotides line up with TRBD2. The length of the CDR3 is 15 residues. CDR1 is GTSNPN, CDR2 SVGIG, per germline (reference sequence). After removal of 0 bases from V and 4 bases from J, the junction contained 6 bases not matched to a gene. CDR3 region: CAWSVAGGPGETQYF. The DNA for the CDR3 is TGTGCCTGGAGTGTCGCGGGGGGGCCGGGAGAGACCCAGTACTTC. The complete variable domain, with remaining parts taken from reference TRBV30 and TRBJ2-5, reads SQTIHQWPATLVQPVGSPLSLECTVEGTSNPNLYWYRQAAGRGLQLLFYSVGIGQISSEVPQNLSASRPQDRQFILSSKKLLLSDSGFYLCAWSVAGGPGETQYFGPGTRLLVL.

The chain couples TRBV6-1 to TRBJ2-7, with TRBD1 as a possible D gene (7 bases). Trimming cost V 6 bases and J 2 bases, with 14 bases left between them. Per the germline V gene, CDR1 is MNHNS and CDR2 is SASEGT. The length of the CDR3 is 14 residues. The CDR3 here is CASRRQGGPYEQYF. The CDR3 DNA is TGTGCCAGCAGGAGACAGGGAGGCCCCTACGAGCAGTACTTC.